Each of the 10 T cell receptor beta chains below was sequenced from the same sample in a study of CD8 T cells in Susac syndrome. RNA totalling roughly 0.45 to 1 ug underwent reverse transcription with random hexamers. TCRdb recomputed calls from the immunoSEQ multiplex PCR reads with MiXCR, one row per CDR3 protein. This table holds 330,000 or so distinct CDR3 sequences, over 75% found once. The source material was CD8+ T cells from PBMCs. The receptors were sampled from a human donor with multiple sclerosis.

The chain joins TRBV9 to TRBJ2-3; 7 nucleotides match TRBD2. Germline V lookup: CDR1 SGDLS, CDR2 YYNGEE. V trimming: 3 bases; J trimming: 2 bases; junction bases outside the gene matches: 3. This CDR3 has 14 residues. CDR3: CASSEAGSTDTQYF. The CDR3 DNA follows: TGTGCCAGCAGCGAAGCGGGATCCACAGATACGCAGTATTTT.

The CDR3 protein is CASSSNRGAPGNQPQHF. CDR3 coding DNA: TGTGCCAGCAGCTCGAATCGGGGGGCGCCCGGCAATCAGCCCCAGCATTTT. The chain uses TRBV7-9 and TRBJ1-5; D may be TRBD1 (6 bases). CDR1 is SEHNR and CDR2 is FQNEAQ in the germline V gene (reference sequence). This CDR3 is 17 amino acids long. Trimming pared 4 bases from V and 2 bases from J, leaving 18 bases between. Variable domain in full (rest from reference TRBV7-9 and TRBJ1-5): DTGVSQNPRHKITKRGQNVTFRCDPISEHNRLYWYRQTLGQGPEFLTYFQNEAQLEKSRLLSDRFSAERPKGSFSTLEIQRTEQGDSAMYLCASSSNRGAPGNQPQHFGDGTRLSIL.

The chain has TRBV27 and TRBJ2-2; D unresolved. This CDR3 has 16 residues. Trimming shortened V by 3 bases and J by 2 bases, and 13 bases separated the two germline ends. The germline gives CDR1 MNHEY, CDR2 SMNVEV (reference sequence). CDR3 amino acids: CASSFYLPSNTGELFF. The DNA of the CDR3 is TGTGCCAGCAGTTTCTACCTCCCAAGTAACACCGGGGAGCTGTTTTTT.

Written as DNA, the CDR3 is TGTGCCAGCAGTTTAAAGAAGGGCTCTACCTCCAATGAGCAGTTCTTC. Protein product: CASSLKKGSTSNEQFF. The chain employs TRBV28 and TRBJ2-1; D remains unclear. CDR3 size: 16 residues. The germline gives CDR1 MDHEN, CDR2 SYDVKM. V was shortened by 2 bases and J by 6 bases, with 17 bases between the two germline ends.

V usage is TRBV9 and J usage is TRBJ2-1, with 9 bases lining up with TRBD2. J gave up 2 bases and V 4 bases, and 4 bases lay outside the gene matches. CDR3 length: 15 residues. From germline, CDR1 is SGDLS and CDR2 YYNGEE. DNA of the CDR3: TGTGCCAGCAGCACGACTAGCGGTGCCTACAATGAGCAGTTCTTC. Encoded protein: CASSTTSGAYNEQFF.

The rearrangement joins TRBV6-5 to TRBJ1-5; weak D call: TRBD1 (5 bases). The CDR3 is 14 residues long. Trimming cost V 5 bases and J 1 base, with 9 bases left between them. The germline V gene has CDR1 MNHEY and CDR2 SVGAGI. CDR3 DNA: TGTGCCAGCAGTCCGGACAACAGCAATCAGCCCCAGCATTTT. It encodes CASSPDNSNQPQHF.

The chain joins TRBV28 to TRBJ2-5, with 12 bases identical to TRBD2. Germline loops: CDR1 MDHEN, CDR2 SYDVKM. There are 17 residues in the CDR3. V lost 6 bases, J lost 4 bases, and 12 bases stayed unmatched. The CDR3 DNA reads as TGTGCCAGCAGCCCCAATCCTAGCGGGAGGGGCCGAGAGACCCAGTACTTC. It encodes CASSPNPSGRGRETQYF.

This chain connects TRBV24-1 to TRBJ1-2; tentative D call: TRBD1 (5 bases). Per the germline V gene, CDR1 is KGHDR and CDR2 is SFDVKD. The CDR3 totals 14 residues. Deletions cut 7 bases from V and 8 bases from J, with 19 bases between. CDR3 region: CATSEHSGTAGYTF. CDR3 nucleotides: TGTGCCACCAGCGAACACTCCGGGACCGCAGGCTACACCTTC.

The genes are TRBV4-3 and TRBJ2-1; 10 bases line up with TRBD2. CDR3 length: 16 amino acids. Germline V lookup: CDR1 LGHNA, CDR2 YSLEER. V lost 0 bases to trimming and J lost 6 bases; unmatched junction nucleotides: 5. The CDR3 nucleotides are TGCGCCAGCAGCCAAGACTTCGCTAGCGGGAGCAATGAGCAGTTCTTC. This gives the protein CASSQDFASGSNEQFF.

V and J are TRBV2 and TRBJ2-7; D not resolved. With 3 bases removed from V and 3 bases from J, the gap between germline ends came to 15 bases. The CDR3 runs 15 residues. Germline V lookup: CDR1 SNHLY, CDR2 FYNNEI. The CDR3 nucleotides are TGTGCCAGCAGTGATACCGGGCACCCCGACTACGAGCAGTACTTC. Translating it yields CASSDTGHPDYEQYF.